These 8 T cell receptor beta chains originate from one sample sequenced in a study of blood T cell repertoires in COVID-19. The repertoire was sequenced with immunoSEQ multiplex PCR; TCRdb's copy has only in-frame clones and lacks some. Of 180,000 or so clones detected, about 85% appear once; the ten largest clones hold approximately 1.1%. Sequencing used peripheral blood. All receptors derive from a man aged 55 to 70 who had recovered from COVID-19.

This clone has more than one count but fewer than ten. V usage is TRBV9 and J usage is TRBJ1-1; no reliable D call. CDR1 is SGDLS and CDR2 is YYNGEE in the germline V gene. V lost 4 bases and J 8 bases, leaving 18 bases between the germline ends. CDR3 length equals 14 residues. Here the CDR3 reads CASSTGGGTEEAFF. The CDR3, as DNA: TGTGCCAGCAGCACCGGAGGCGGAACCGAGGAAGCTTTCTTT.

The chain has TRBV6-2 or TRBV6-3 and TRBJ2-7, with a weak D call TRBD1 (6 bases). The CDR3 runs to 16 residues. The germline gives CDR1 MNHEY, CDR2 SVGEGT. V shed 2 bases and J shed 0 bases, with 14 bases lying between them. The CDR3 sequence: CASSYPRQVASYEQYF. The CDR3 bases are TGTGCCAGCAGTTACCCCCGACAGGTTGCCTCCTACGAGCAGTACTTC.

The chain is built from TRBV6-5 and TRBJ2-3; 10 nucleotides line up with TRBD2. The V gene end was trimmed by 6 bases and the J gene end by 1 base; junction bases not matched to a gene: 7. Germline V gives CDR1 MNHEY, CDR2 SVGAGI. This CDR3 comprises 16 residues. CDR3 DNA: TGTGCCAGCAGGTACACCGGGACTAGCGGCACAGATACGCAGTATTTT. Amino acid sequence: CASRYTGTSGTDTQYF.

The chain combines TRBV4-2 with TRBJ2-3; D may be TRBD2 (7 bases). CDR3 length: 16 residues. CDR1 is LGHNA, CDR2 YNFKEQ, per germline. Trimming left V 1 base short and J 3 bases short, with 14 bases between. The CDR3 sequence is CASSQVPGGPTDTQYF. The CDR3 coding sequence is TGTGCCAGCAGCCAAGTGCCGGGGGGCCCGACAGATACGCAGTATTTT.

The chain is built from TRBV4-3 and TRBJ2-1, with 9 bases fitting TRBD2. The CDR3 runs 18 residues. Germline values: CDR1 LGHNA, CDR2 YSLEER. After removal of 2 bases from V and 0 bases from J, the junction contained 8 bases not matched to a gene. This chain's CDR3 is CASSQLAGRSSSYNEQFF. The CDR3 DNA reads as TGCGCCAGCAGCCAACTAGCGGGGAGGTCTAGCTCCTACAATGAGCAGTTCTTC.

The V call is TRBV4-1, the J call TRBJ1-5, with unresolved D. Deletions cut 4 bases from V and 0 bases from J, with 13 bases between. The length of the CDR3 is 16 residues. Germline assignment: CDR1 MGHRA and CDR2 YSYEKL. The CDR3 coding sequence is TGCGCCAGCAGCCTCGCGTCAGACTTTAGCAATCAGCCCCAGCATTTT. Its protein is CASSLASDFSNQPQHF.

The gene calls are TRBV7-8 and TRBJ1-4; D gene ambiguous. CDR1 and CDR2 from the germline V gene are SGHVS and FQNEAQ. The CDR3 extends over 14 amino acids. V was pared by 0 bases and J by 7 bases, with 9 bases between. The CDR3 DNA is TGTGCCAGCAGCTTAGCGGGCCGTCCTGAAAAACTGTTTTTT. It yields the protein CASSLAGRPEKLFF.

The chain combines TRBV3-1 (or the pseudogene TRBV3-2) with TRBJ1-2, with unresolved D. The CDR3 totals 12 residues. Trimming left V 3 bases short and J 8 bases short, with 10 bases between. Germline assignment: CDR1 LGHDT and CDR2 YNNKEL (reference sequence). CDR3 amino acids: CASSQPQEGYTF. The DNA for the CDR3 is TGTGCCAGCAGCCAGCCCCAGGAAGGCTACACCTTC.